The clone carrying this T cell receptor (beta chain) occurred many times. Thyroid surgery was preceded by no treatment in any patient. The data stem from a study of metastatic and nonmetastatic thyroid tumors. For the study at large: Blood and tumor or nodule tissue repertoires from malignant and benign thyroid patients were compared.

V gave up 5 bases and J gave up 5 bases, with 9 bases separating them. The length of the CDR3 is 13 residues. Looked up from germline, CDR1 is SEHNR and CDR2 is FQNEAQ (reference sequence). In the authors' methods: Researchers built a distant-metastasis classifier for papillary thyroid cancer that drew on CDR3 differences across clinicopathological groups. TCRdb re-called clones from the PCR reads using MiXCR. It is TCRdb's table, rather than the study itself, that gives the V and J calls and clone size. The data show approximately 26,000 clones, 10% to 15% seen once. The gene calls are TRBV7-9 and TRBJ2-2; no clear D. The sequence derives from a female donor with papillary thyroid cancer or a benign thyroid nodule (not recorded which). Some clones in this sample may be carry-over from other donors' samples. Sequenced: blood. The CDR3 bases are TGTGCCAGCAGCCCGCTTCGGACCGGGGAGCTGTTTTTT. It yields the protein CASSPLRTGELFF.